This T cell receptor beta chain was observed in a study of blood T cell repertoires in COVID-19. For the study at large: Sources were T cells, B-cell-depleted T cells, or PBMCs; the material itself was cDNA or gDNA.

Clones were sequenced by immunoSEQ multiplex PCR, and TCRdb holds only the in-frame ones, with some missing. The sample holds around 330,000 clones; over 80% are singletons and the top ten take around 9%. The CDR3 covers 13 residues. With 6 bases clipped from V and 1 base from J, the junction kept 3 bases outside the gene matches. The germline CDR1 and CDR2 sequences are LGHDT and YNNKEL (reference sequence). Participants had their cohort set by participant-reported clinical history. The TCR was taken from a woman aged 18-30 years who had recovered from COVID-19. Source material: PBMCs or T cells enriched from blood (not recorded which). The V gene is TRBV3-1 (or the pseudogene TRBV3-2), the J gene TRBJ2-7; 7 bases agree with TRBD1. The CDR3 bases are TGTGCCAGCAGGGGGGACAGTTCCTACGAGCAGTACTTC. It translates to CASRGDSSYEQYF.